The clone carrying this T cell receptor beta chain was recorded once. Its antigen is as yet unknown. This entry is derived from a study of T cell responses to AZD1222 COVID-19 vaccine. Study-wide results and caveats: Just 5 to 7 people given AZD1222 tested seropositive at baseline.

Profiled with immunoSEQ multiplex PCR; TCRdb holds only in-frame clones, not every one. This table holds some 130,000 clones, roughly 93% found once. The specimen was peripheral blood, collected 28 days after the second AZD1222 dose. This TCR came from an adult who received the AZD1222 COVID-19 vaccine.

The CDR3 loop reads CAWSVLAFYTF. In nucleotides, the CDR3 is TGTGCCTGGAGTGTATTAGCGTTCTACACCTTC. The V call is TRBV30, the J call TRBJ1-2, with D unclear. CDR3 length: 11 residues. Germline loops: CDR1 GTSNPN, CDR2 SVGIG (reference sequence). Trimming shortened V by 0 bases and J by 10 bases, and 9 bases separated the two germline ends. The full variable domain, its missing parts supplied by reference TRBV30 and TRBJ1-2, is SQTIHQWPATLVQPVGSPLSLECTVEGTSNPNLYWYRQAAGRGLQLLFYSVGIGQISSEVPQNLSASRPQDRQFILSSKKLLLSDSGFYLCAWSVLAFYTFGSGTRLTVV.